This is a list of T cell receptor beta chains from one sample in a study of tissue T cells after allogeneic stem cell transplantation. Measured with immunoSEQ multiplex PCR; TCRdb has only the in-frame clones, and not every one. Here the sample spans under 50,000 clones, around 90% being singletons. The sequences come from blood, collected before transplantation. These receptors all come from a woman aged 40-75 years who later had graft-versus-host disease after an allogeneic stem cell transplant. CDR3s include the opening cysteine and the closing phenylalanine or tryptophan. Only some rows state a clone size, as once, few, many or a class for expanded clones.

cdr3_length: 11
clone_size: NA
v_call: TRBV2
j_call: TRBJ1-2
cdr3_aa: CASRPEWGYTF

cdr3_length: 15
clone_size: NA
v_call: TRBV19
j_call: TRBJ2-3
cdr3_aa: CASKNRGSSADTQYF

cdr3_length: 13
clone_size: once
v_call: TRBV29-1
j_call: TRBJ1-3
cdr3_aa: CSVGWGSGNTIYF

cdr3_length: 13
clone_size: few
v_call: TRBV11-2
j_call: TRBJ1-2
cdr3_aa: CASSFAGGYGYTF

cdr3_length: 14
clone_size: NA
v_call: TRBV11-2
j_call: TRBJ1-3
cdr3_aa: CASSLGGARNTIYF

cdr3_length: 11
clone_size: NA
v_call: TRBV6-5
j_call: TRBJ2-5
cdr3_aa: CASSDRGQENF

cdr3_length: 16
clone_size: NA
v_call: TRBV28
j_call: TRBJ2-4
cdr3_aa: CASSWGNGTGSIGGYF

cdr3_length: 16
clone_size: few
v_call: TRBV4-3
j_call: TRBJ1-3
cdr3_aa: CASSQDGHPDGNTIYF

cdr3_length: 15
clone_size: NA
v_call: TRBV7-2
j_call: TRBJ1-1
cdr3_aa: CASSPRQGVGTEAFF

cdr3_length: 13
clone_size: NA
v_call: TRBV5-6
j_call: TRBJ2-3
cdr3_aa: CASSYGGTDTQYF

cdr3_length: 15
clone_size: once
v_call: TRBV6-6
j_call: TRBJ1-1
cdr3_aa: CASSQSTGFSTEAFF

cdr3_length: 14
clone_size: NA
v_call: TRBV7-9
j_call: TRBJ1-3
cdr3_aa: CASSFGSSGNTIYF

cdr3_length: 15
clone_size: NA
v_call: TRBV7-3
j_call: TRBJ1-1
cdr3_aa: CASSLMPGGNTEAFF

cdr3_length: 15
clone_size: NA
v_call: TRBV28
j_call: TRBJ1-2
cdr3_aa: CASSFEDTGKDGYTF

cdr3_length: 15
clone_size: NA
v_call: TRBV5-1
j_call: TRBJ2-2
cdr3_aa: CASSKGLSNTGELFF

cdr3_length: 15
clone_size: once
v_call: TRBV6-5
j_call: TRBJ2-7
cdr3_aa: CASSYSSGLSYEQYF

cdr3_length: 15
clone_size: NA
v_call: TRBV3-1/TRBV3-2
j_call: TRBJ2-7
cdr3_aa: CASSLGLAGGYEQYF

cdr3_length: 11
clone_size: NA
v_call: TRBV29-1
j_call: TRBJ2-7
cdr3_aa: CSVADAYEQYF

cdr3_length: 15
clone_size: NA
v_call: TRBV6-1
j_call: TRBJ2-1
cdr3_aa: CASSDGGSSYNEQFF

cdr3_length: 15
clone_size: NA
v_call: TRBV18
j_call: TRBJ2-5
cdr3_aa: CASSPFQGGQETQYF

cdr3_length: 17
clone_size: once
v_call: TRBV5-8
j_call: TRBJ2-1
cdr3_aa: CASSLAGWGAFYNEQFF

cdr3_length: 20
clone_size: once
v_call: TRBV19
j_call: TRBJ2-6
cdr3_aa: CASSKIWGNRAVTGANVLTF

cdr3_length: 12
clone_size: NA
v_call: TRBV20-1
j_call: TRBJ1-5
cdr3_aa: CSASFGNQPQHF

cdr3_length: 15
clone_size: once
v_call: TRBV30
j_call: TRBJ2-3
cdr3_aa: CAWSRSGSGTDTQYF

cdr3_length: 13
clone_size: NA
v_call: TRBV4-3
j_call: TRBJ2-7
cdr3_aa: CASSQVRDYEQYF

cdr3_length: 14
clone_size: NA
v_call: TRBV7-8
j_call: TRBJ1-1
cdr3_aa: CASSFRRVDTEAFF

cdr3_length: 14
clone_size: NA
v_call: TRBV5-6
j_call: TRBJ2-4
cdr3_aa: CASSLDLDKNIQYF

cdr3_length: 14
clone_size: NA
v_call: TRBV20-1
j_call: TRBJ1-5
cdr3_aa: CSASRGAGDQPQHF

cdr3_length: 14
clone_size: NA
v_call: TRBV7-2
j_call: TRBJ1-2
cdr3_aa: CASSLDRGPYGYTF

cdr3_length: 14
clone_size: NA
v_call: TRBV5-4
j_call: TRBJ2-1
cdr3_aa: CASSERSSYNEQFF

cdr3_length: 12
clone_size: NA
v_call: TRBV18
j_call: TRBJ1-1
cdr3_aa: CASSPQNTEAFF

cdr3_length: 15
clone_size: NA
v_call: TRBV9
j_call: TRBJ2-1
cdr3_aa: CASSVDPLLGFEQFF

cdr3_length: 18
clone_size: NA
v_call: TRBV7-2
j_call: TRBJ1-2
cdr3_aa: CASSLNMARGTGAEGYTF

cdr3_length: 13
clone_size: once
v_call: TRBV7-2
j_call: TRBJ1-6
cdr3_aa: CASSLDHGLPLHF

cdr3_length: 16
clone_size: NA
v_call: TRBV7-6
j_call: TRBJ1-1
cdr3_aa: CASSHRPQGGGTEAFF

cdr3_length: 14
clone_size: NA
v_call: TRBV3-1/TRBV3-2
j_call: TRBJ2-1
cdr3_aa: CASSHASGHNEQFF

cdr3_length: 16
clone_size: NA
v_call: TRBV7-9
j_call: TRBJ2-2
cdr3_aa: CASSPHSGRAPGELFF

cdr3_length: 14
clone_size: NA
v_call: TRBV11-2
j_call: TRBJ2-7
cdr3_aa: CASSHAGKAYEQYF

cdr3_length: 15
clone_size: NA
v_call: TRBV4-3
j_call: TRBJ1-2
cdr3_aa: CASSQDQHQNYGYTF

cdr3_length: 15
clone_size: NA
v_call: TRBV25-1
j_call: TRBJ2-2
cdr3_aa: CASSDARANTGELFF

cdr3_length: 15
clone_size: NA
v_call: TRBV5-1
j_call: TRBJ2-2
cdr3_aa: CASSLSGRDTGELFF

cdr3_length: 14
clone_size: NA
v_call: TRBV27
j_call: TRBJ1-5
cdr3_aa: CASSRTGGNQPQHF

cdr3_length: 17
clone_size: NA
v_call: TRBV7-8
j_call: TRBJ2-2
cdr3_aa: CASSLVPGAGNTGELFF

cdr3_length: 14
clone_size: NA
v_call: TRBV5-1
j_call: TRBJ1-3
cdr3_aa: CASSPGGPGGTIYF

cdr3_length: 14
clone_size: once
v_call: TRBV5-4
j_call: TRBJ2-3
cdr3_aa: CASSLSGDTDTQYF

cdr3_length: 14
clone_size: NA
v_call: TRBV18
j_call: TRBJ1-4
cdr3_aa: CASSSRVGNEKLFF

cdr3_length: 15
clone_size: NA
v_call: TRBV24-1
j_call: TRBJ2-5
cdr3_aa: CATSDGTTPVGTQYF

cdr3_length: 15
clone_size: NA
v_call: TRBV9
j_call: TRBJ2-1
cdr3_aa: CASSPLAGGDNEQFF

cdr3_length: 16
clone_size: NA
v_call: TRBV7-3
j_call: TRBJ2-3
cdr3_aa: CASSPGLAGGADTQYF

cdr3_length: 18
clone_size: NA
v_call: TRBV4-3
j_call: TRBJ2-7
cdr3_aa: CASSQVFAASGRGSEQYF

cdr3_length: 11
clone_size: NA
v_call: TRBV6-6
j_call: TRBJ1-2
cdr3_aa: CASSSGPGYTF

cdr3_length: 16
clone_size: NA
v_call: TRBV6-2/TRBV6-3
j_call: TRBJ2-7
cdr3_aa: CASSQPPRAYEFEQYF

cdr3_length: 12
clone_size: few
v_call: TRBV10-1
j_call: TRBJ1-4
cdr3_aa: CASRGANEKLFF

cdr3_length: 16
clone_size: NA
v_call: TRBV25-1
j_call: TRBJ1-4
cdr3_aa: CASSDPGSNREGKLFF

cdr3_length: 15
clone_size: NA
v_call: TRBV19
j_call: TRBJ2-3
cdr3_aa: CASSIVGGSTDTQYF

cdr3_length: 14
clone_size: NA
v_call: TRBV27
j_call: TRBJ2-5
cdr3_aa: CASSLFRGVETQYF